This record looks at one T cell receptor beta chain sequence and its context. Its target is not known. The data were produced by immunoSEQ multiplex PCR, yet TCRdb's version contains in-frame clones alone and is incomplete. This sample has about 400,000 clones, with roughly 90% found just once. The data originate from a study of Ad26.COV2.S vaccination and SARS-CoV-2 variants. Across the whole study: Donor was one of the participants in the Ad26.COV2.S arm of the COV1001 trial. Ad26.COV2.S was injected intramuscularly once or twice, 56 days apart.

Study conclusions and caveats: Those who received vaccine or placebo ended up with similar non-spike TCR breadth. Researchers cautioned that TCR breadth and depth analyses may have underestimated total T cell responses.

Treatment indicated: 15 to 20 received Ad26.COV2.S at low or high dose, single or two shots; about 5 received placebo; per-sample allocation not given. After the first vaccine or placebo injection, samples were drawn on day 63. Sequenced material: peripheral blood, taken in a trial of Ad26.COV2.S vaccine versus placebo. This sequence was found in a person aged 18-60 years who received the Ad26.COV2.S COVID-19 vaccine or a placebo.

The CDR3, as DNA: TGTGCCAGCAGCTTTTTTGCAACTAACTATGGCTACACCTTC. This codes for CASSFFATNYGYTF. The chain joins TRBV5-6 to TRBJ1-2; D gene ambiguous. V lost 2 bases, J lost 0 bases, and 8 bases lay in between. Germline V gene data show CDR1 as SGHDT and CDR2 as YYEEEE. This CDR3 contains 14 residues.